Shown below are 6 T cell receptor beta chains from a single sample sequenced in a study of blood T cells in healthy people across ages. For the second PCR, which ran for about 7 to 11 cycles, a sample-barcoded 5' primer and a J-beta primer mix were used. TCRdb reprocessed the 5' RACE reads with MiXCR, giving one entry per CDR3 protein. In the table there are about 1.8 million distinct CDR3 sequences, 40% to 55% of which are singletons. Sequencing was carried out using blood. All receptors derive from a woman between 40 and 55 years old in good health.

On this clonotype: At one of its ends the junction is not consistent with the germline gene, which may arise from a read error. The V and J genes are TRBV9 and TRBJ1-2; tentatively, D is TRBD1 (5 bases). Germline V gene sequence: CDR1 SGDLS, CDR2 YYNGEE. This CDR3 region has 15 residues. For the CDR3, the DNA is TGTGCCAGCAGCGTAGGGGGCAGGGTAGACTATGTCTACACCTTC. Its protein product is CASSVGGRVDYVYTF. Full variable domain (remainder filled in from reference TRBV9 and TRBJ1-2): DSGVTQTPKHLITATGQRVTLRCSPRSGDLSVYWYQQSLDQGLQFLIQYYNGEERAKGNILERFSAQQFPDLHSELNLSSLELGDSALYFCASSVGGRVDYVYTFGSGTRLTVV.

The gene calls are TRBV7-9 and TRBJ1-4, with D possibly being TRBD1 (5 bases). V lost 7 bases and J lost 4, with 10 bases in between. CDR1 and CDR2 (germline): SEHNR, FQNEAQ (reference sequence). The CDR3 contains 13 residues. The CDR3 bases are TGTGCCAGCACAGGGTCCGATAATGAAAAACTGTTTTTT. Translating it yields CASTGSDNEKLFF.

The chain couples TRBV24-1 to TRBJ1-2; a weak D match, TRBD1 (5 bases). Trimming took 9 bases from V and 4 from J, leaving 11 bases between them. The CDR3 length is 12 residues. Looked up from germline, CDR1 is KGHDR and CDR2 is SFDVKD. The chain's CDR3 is CATANRSYGYTF. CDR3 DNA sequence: TGTGCCACCGCGAACAGGAGCTATGGCTACACCTTC.

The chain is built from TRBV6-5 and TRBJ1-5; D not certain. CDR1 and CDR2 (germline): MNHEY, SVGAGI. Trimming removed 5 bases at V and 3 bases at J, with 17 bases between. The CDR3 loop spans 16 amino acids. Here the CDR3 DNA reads TGTGCCAGCAGTCCCCGTGCCAGGCTATCCAATCAGCCCCAGCATTTT. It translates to CASSPRARLSNQPQHF.

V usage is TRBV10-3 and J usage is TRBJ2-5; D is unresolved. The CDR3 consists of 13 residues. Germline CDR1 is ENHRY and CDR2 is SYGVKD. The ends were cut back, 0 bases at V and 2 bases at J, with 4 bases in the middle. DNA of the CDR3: TGTGCCATCAGTGAGTCACAGCAAGAGACCCAGTACTTC. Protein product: CAISESQQETQYF.

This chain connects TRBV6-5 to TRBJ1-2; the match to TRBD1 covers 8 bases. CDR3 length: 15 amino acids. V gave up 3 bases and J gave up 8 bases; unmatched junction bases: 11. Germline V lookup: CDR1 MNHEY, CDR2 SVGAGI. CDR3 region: CASSYQGAAVSGYTF. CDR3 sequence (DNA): TGTGCCAGCAGTTATCAGGGGGCAGCTGTCTCGGGCTACACCTTC.